A single sample is the source of the 25 T cell receptor beta chains below, sequenced in a study of shared clonotypes between healthy human individuals (dated by TCRdb to about 2020). Library creation used the immunoSEQ multiplex PCR assay. This immuneACCESS table, as held by TCRdb, lists in-frame sequences with V and J called but not all clones. Of the missing ones, under half trace to an unresolved V gene in checked studies; the others have no known cause. Within this sample are about 750,000 clones, with roughly 92% of them counted one time only. The ten largest clones represent around 24% of the sample. CD8 naive samples were obtained by positive selection for CCR7 among CD45RO-negative cells, yielding a CD45RA+CCR7+ population from which TemRA cells were excluded. The sequencing input was naive CD8+ T cells sorted from blood. In the paper's terms, the cell subset or site label means: CD45RA+CCR7+. These TCRs come from a man aged 25-45 years in good health.

The chain carries TRBV28 and TRBJ2-5; unclear D gene. There are 12 residues in the CDR3. Deletions cut 5 bases from V and 5 bases from J, with 9 bases between. CDR1 is MDHEN, CDR2 SYDVKM, per germline. DNA for the CDR3: TGTGCCAGCAGTCCGATCGGGGAGACCCAGTACTTC. It specifies CASSPIGETQYF.

The V gene is TRBV5-4, the J gene TRBJ2-7, with D perhaps assigned TRBD1 or TRBD2 (6 bases each). CDR1 and CDR2 (germline): SGHNT, YYREEE (reference sequence). V dropped 1 base and J dropped 6 bases, with 23 bases sitting between them. The CDR3 loop spans 17 amino acids. The CDR3 is CASSLSLGGGFSGEQYF. For the CDR3, the DNA is TGTGCCAGCAGCTTGTCGTTGGGGGGCGGCTTTTCGGGCGAGCAGTACTTC.

This clone was picked up one time. V usage is TRBV9 and J usage is TRBJ2-1; 7 positions match TRBD1. Per the germline V gene, CDR1 is SGDLS and CDR2 is YYNGEE. J lost 0 bases, V lost 4 bases, and 4 bases had no gene match. This CDR3 is 15 amino acids long. The CDR3 nucleotides are TGTGCCAGCAGCCCGGGACAGAGCTCCTACAATGAGCAGTTCTTC. This encodes CASSPGQSSYNEQFF.

This clone was detected once. The chain employs TRBV2 and TRBJ2-7, with TRBD1 matching over 7 bases. J gave up 2 bases and V 5 bases, and 9 bases lay outside the gene matches. CDR3 length equals 15 residues. Germline V CDR1 and CDR2: SNHLY, FYNNEI. The CDR3 DNA sequence: TGTGCCAGCAGTTCACAGGGGACACCTCCCTACGAGCAGTACTTC. Protein product: CASSSQGTPPYEQYF. The full variable domain, with the rest looked up from reference TRBV2 and TRBJ2-7, is EPEVTQTPSHQVTQMGQEVILRCVPISNHLYFYWYRQILGQKVEFLVSFYNNEISEKSEIFDDQFSVERPDGSNFTLKIRSTKLEDSAMYFCASSSQGTPPYEQYFGPGTRLTVT.

This chain uses TRBV28 with TRBJ1-3; D ambiguous. Germline CDR1 and CDR2: MDHEN and SYDVKM. CDR3 length: 19 residues. V lost 4 bases, J lost 2 bases, and 24 bases lay in between. The CDR3 sequence: CASSSRVLIGPPAGNTIYF. The CDR3 DNA is TGTGCCAGCAGTTCGAGGGTATTGATCGGGCCCCCGGCTGGAAACACCATATATTTT.

Notes on this clone: The sample has other DNA sequences that encode this CDR3 too. The J gene is TRBJ2-7, the V gene TRBV27; 9 bases align to TRBD2. The CDR3 is 14 amino acids. V dropped 3 bases and J dropped 3; count of bases not matched to a gene: 3. Germline V lookup: CDR1 MNHEY, CDR2 SMNVEV (reference sequence). The CDR3 DNA reads TGTGCCAGCAGTTTTAGCGGGAGTAGCTACGAGCAGTACTTC. The encoded protein is CASSFSGSSYEQYF.

The chain couples TRBV5-1 to TRBJ2-3, with no clear D. V gave up 1 base and J gave up 2 bases, with 11 bases separating them. CDR1 SGHRS and CDR2 YFSETQ come from the germline V gene. The CDR3 is made up of 15 amino acids. CDR3 loop: CASSLFGGLTDTQYF. In nucleotides, the CDR3 is TGCGCCAGCAGCTTGTTTGGCGGCCTCACAGATACGCAGTATTTT.

This clone was counted a single time. V gene TRBV28 combines with J gene TRBJ1-3; D is undetermined. Germline CDR1 reads MDHEN; CDR2 reads SYDVKM. V was shortened by 5 bases and J by 3 bases, with 5 bases between the two germline ends. CDR3 length equals 12 residues. In DNA form, the CDR3 reads TGTGCCAGCAGTCTGTATGGAAACACCATATATTTT. Translating it yields CASSLYGNTIYF.

The V and J genes are TRBV5-1 and TRBJ2-1; no clear D gene. Trimming removed 2 bases at V and 4 bases at J, with 7 bases between. CDR1 and CDR2 from the germline V gene are SGHRS and YFSETQ. The CDR3 spans 13 residues. The CDR3 DNA follows: TGCGCCAGCAGCTTTTCAGCTTACAATGAGCAGTTCTTC. Protein sequence: CASSFSAYNEQFF.

The V and J genes are TRBV28 and TRBJ1-4, with a weak D call TRBD1 (5 bases). Germline lookup yields CDR1 MDHEN and CDR2 SYDVKM. Trimming pared 6 bases from V and 10 bases from J, leaving 12 bases between. The CDR3 totals 12 residues. The CDR3 DNA reads as TGTGCCAGCAGCTTACCCGGGGGAAAACTGTTTTTT. Translation: CASSLPGGKLFF.

This clone was observed a single time. The V gene is TRBV27, the J gene TRBJ1-1, with D maybe TRBD1 (6 bases). The germline V gene has CDR1 MNHEY and CDR2 SMNVEV (reference sequence). V lost 6 bases and J 6 bases, leaving 11 bases between the germline ends. The CDR3 consists of 12 residues. This chain's CDR3 is CASRTGIAEAFF. The CDR3 bases are TGTGCCAGCAGAACAGGGATCGCTGAAGCTTTCTTT.

The chain has TRBV7-9 and TRBJ2-3, with TRBD2 matching 7 bases. V shed 8 bases, J shed 3 bases, and the junction held 11 bases outside the gene matches. Germline CDR1 SEHNR, CDR2 FQNEAQ (reference sequence). CDR3 length equals 15 residues. CDR3 amino acids: CASGQMLSGTDTQYF. As DNA, the CDR3 is TGTGCCAGCGGCCAAATGCTTAGCGGGACAGATACGCAGTATTTT.

This chain joins TRBV6-6 and TRBJ2-7; tentatively, D is TRBD1 or TRBD2 (6 bases each). The germline gives CDR1 MNHNY, CDR2 SVGAGI (reference sequence). V gave up 7 bases and J gave up 6 bases, with 7 bases separating them. This CDR3 region has 10 residues. The CDR3 nucleotides read TGTGCCAGCAAGGGGGGCGAGCAGTACTTC. This sequence encodes CASKGGEQYF.

The sample holds one count of this clone. The rearrangement links TRBV4-3 to TRBJ2-7; 9 bases are a match to TRBD1. The CDR3 spans 17 residues. The trim removed 4 bases at V and 2 bases at J, leaving 12 bases unmatched. The germline V gene has CDR1 LGHNA and CDR2 YSLEER. The chain's CDR3 is CASSPLPGTGLPYEQYF. CDR3 in DNA: TGCGCCAGCAGCCCCCTCCCCGGGACAGGGCTCCCCTACGAGCAGTACTTC.

As to this clone: The junction departs from the called germline gene at one end, perhaps through a read error. The chain couples TRBV10-3 to TRBJ2-3, with D possibly matching TRBD1 (6 bases). Germline CDR1 reads ENHRY; CDR2 reads SYGVKD. The CDR3 is 13 residues long. In DNA, the CDR3 is TGTGCCAGCAGTTTTCGGACAGCAGATACGCAGTATTTT. Protein sequence: CASSFRTADTQYF.

A note on this clone: The identical CDR3 is also encoded by other nucleotide sequences in the sample. The chain couples TRBV5-1 to TRBJ2-1; D gene unclear. Germline V lookup: CDR1 SGHRS, CDR2 YFSETQ. The V and J ends lost 4 bases and 0 bases respectively, with 8 bases between them. The CDR3 spans 14 residues. In DNA form, the CDR3 reads TGCGCCAGCAGCCCGCTGAGCTCCTACAATGAGCAGTTCTTC. This gives the protein CASSPLSSYNEQFF.

CDR3 region: CATIGVNTEAFF. The CDR3 nucleotides read TGTGCCACCATTGGGGTGAACACTGAAGCTTTCTTT. This chain connects TRBV2 to TRBJ1-1, with D unresolved. Germline assignment: CDR1 SNHLY and CDR2 FYNNEI. The CDR3 spans 12 residues. V was shortened by 10 bases and J by 0 bases, with 9 bases between the two germline ends.

The CDR3 sequence: CSVEGETSGRAYEQYF. In DNA form, the CDR3 reads TGCAGCGTTGAAGGGGAAACTAGCGGGAGGGCCTACGAGCAGTACTTC. J is TRBJ2-7 and V is TRBV29-1, with 13 bases fitting TRBD2. The germline CDR1 and CDR2 sequences are SQVTM and ANQGSEA. The CDR3 has 16 amino acids. V dropped 1 base and J dropped 2; count of bases not matched to a gene: 5.

As to this clone: In the same sample, other DNA sequences code for this CDR3. V is TRBV4-1 and J is TRBJ2-7; D is unclear. V gave up 0 bases and J gave up 2 bases, with 5 bases separating them. The CDR3 runs to 13 residues. Germline CDR1 MGHRA, CDR2 YSYEKL. The CDR3 bases are TGCGCCAGCAGCCAAGAGAGCCCCTACGAGCAGTACTTC. Protein: CASSQESPYEQYF.

V is TRBV28 and J is TRBJ2-7; possible D gene TRBD2, 6 bases. Germline values: CDR1 MDHEN, CDR2 SYDVKM. V lost 6 bases and J lost 3, with 12 bases in between. This CDR3 has 13 residues. CDR3: CASSRGGSYEQYF. The CDR3 DNA reads TGTGCCAGCAGCCGTGGGGGGAGCTACGAGCAGTACTTC.

This rearrangement joins TRBV28 to TRBJ2-7; either TRBD1 or TRBD2 may supply D (5 bases each). The V and J ends lost 11 bases and 5 bases respectively, with 22 bases between them. Germline V lookup: CDR1 MDHEN, CDR2 SYDVKM. The length of the CDR3 is 14 residues. The CDR3 DNA sequence: TGTGCCTGCCACCCCGGGACGGCGGATCACGAGCAGTACTTC. Its protein is CACHPGTADHEQYF.

The V and J genes are TRBV11-2 and TRBJ2-1; the D call may be TRBD1 or TRBD2 (5 bases each). V was clipped by 6 bases and J by 7 bases, with 19 bases between them. The CDR3 contains 15 residues. The V gene's germline CDR1 is SGHAT and CDR2 FQNNGV. The CDR3 loop reads CASRLTQGRNNEQFF. In DNA form, the CDR3 reads TGTGCCAGCAGACTTACCCAGGGACGCAATAATGAGCAGTTCTTC. Full variable domain (rest looked up from reference TRBV11-2 and TRBJ2-1): EAGVAQSPRYKIIEKRQSVAFWCNPISGHATLYWYQQILGQGPKLLIQFQNNGVVDDSQLPKDRFSAERLKGVDSTLKIQPAKLEDSAVYLCASRLTQGRNNEQFFGPGTRLTVL.

The chain uses TRBV18 and TRBJ1-4; tentative D call: TRBD1 (5 bases). V shed 6 bases and J shed 2 bases, with 16 bases lying between them. The CDR3 runs 16 residues. CDR1 and CDR2 (germline): KGHSH, LQKENI. In DNA, the CDR3 is TGTGCCAGCTCTCCCAAGGCAGGGAAGACTAATGAAAAACTGTTTTTT. Its translation: CASSPKAGKTNEKLFF. Variable domain in full (rest from reference TRBV18 and TRBJ1-4): NAGVMQNPRHLVRRRGQEARLRCSPMKGHSHVYWYRQLPEEGLKFMVYLQKENIIDESGMPKERFSAEFPKEGPSILRIQQVVRGDSAAYFCASSPKAGKTNEKLFFGSGTQLSVL.

The chain uses TRBV5-1 and TRBJ1-1; 7 nucleotides align to TRBD1. The CDR3 length is 16 residues. V trimming: 3 bases; J trimming: 4 bases; junction bases outside the gene matches: 12. The germline CDR1 and CDR2 sequences are SGHRS and YFSETQ. The CDR3 sequence is CASSWGIRGGGTEAFF. The CDR3 nucleotides are TGCGCCAGCAGCTGGGGTATTCGAGGGGGCGGCACTGAAGCTTTCTTT.

The rearrangement links TRBV4-1 to TRBJ2-3; a weak D match, TRBD2 (7 bases). The CDR3 covers 17 residues. Germline V gene sequence: CDR1 MGHRA, CDR2 YSYEKL. V shed 0 bases and J shed 4 bases, with 17 bases lying between them. As DNA, the CDR3 is TGCGCCAGCAGCCAAGATGGGGGGGCAAGTCGGGCAGATACGCAGTATTTT. Protein: CASSQDGGASRADTQYF.